The T cell receptor beta chain under discussion was sequenced for a study of blood T cell repertoires in COVID-19. Study information: The United States, Italy and Spain were the sources of the acute and convalescent COVID-19 samples. From T cells, B-cell-depleted T cells, or PBMCs came the material, which was cDNA or gDNA.

As handled by the study authors: Reference gene primer amplification in the assay estimated nucleated cell counts. The table came from immunoSEQ multiplex PCR; TCRdb's copy has only in-frame clones and leaves some out. The D gene and trimming were derived from the DNA, and the V and J assignments and clone size from that table. The sample has 85,000 to 120,000 clones, more than 85% seen once. The germline V gene has CDR1 SGHRS and CDR2 YFSETQ. The CDR3 length is 16 residues. Trimming pared 6 bases from V and 4 bases from J, leaving 22 bases between. This chain uses TRBV5-1 with TRBJ2-5, with TRBD2 as a possible D gene (7 bases). The sample taken for sequencing was peripheral blood. The receptor's source is a man aged 45-65 years with active or convalescent COVID-19. The CDR3, as DNA: TGCGCCAGCAAGCTTTCTCCGGGGGGCTTCGGAGAGACCCAGTACTTC. Translation: CASKLSPGGFGETQYF.